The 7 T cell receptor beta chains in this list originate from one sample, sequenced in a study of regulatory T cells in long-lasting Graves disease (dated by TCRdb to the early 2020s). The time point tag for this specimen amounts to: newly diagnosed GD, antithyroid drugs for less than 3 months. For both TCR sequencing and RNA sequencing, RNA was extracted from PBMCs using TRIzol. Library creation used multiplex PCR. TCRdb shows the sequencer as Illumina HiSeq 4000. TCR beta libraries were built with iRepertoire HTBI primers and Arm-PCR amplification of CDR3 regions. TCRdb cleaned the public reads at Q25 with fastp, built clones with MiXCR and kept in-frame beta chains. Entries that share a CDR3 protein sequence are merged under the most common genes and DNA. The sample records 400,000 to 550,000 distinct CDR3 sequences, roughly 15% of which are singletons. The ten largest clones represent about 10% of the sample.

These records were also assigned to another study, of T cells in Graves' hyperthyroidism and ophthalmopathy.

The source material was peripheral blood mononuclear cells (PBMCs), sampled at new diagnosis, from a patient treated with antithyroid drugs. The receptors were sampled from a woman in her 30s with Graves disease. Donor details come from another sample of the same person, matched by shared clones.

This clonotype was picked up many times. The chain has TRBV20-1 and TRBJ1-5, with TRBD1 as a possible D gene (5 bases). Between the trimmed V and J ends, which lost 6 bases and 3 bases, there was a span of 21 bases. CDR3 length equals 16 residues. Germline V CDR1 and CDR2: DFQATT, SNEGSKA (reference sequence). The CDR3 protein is CSAAAGTARNNQPQHF. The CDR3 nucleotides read TGCAGTGCCGCCGCTGGGACCGCGCGAAACAATCAGCCCCAGCATTTT.

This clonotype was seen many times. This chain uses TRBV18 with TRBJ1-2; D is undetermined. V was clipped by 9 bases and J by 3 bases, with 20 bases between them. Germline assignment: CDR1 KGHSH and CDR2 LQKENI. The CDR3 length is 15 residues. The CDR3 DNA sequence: TGTGCCAGTACCAAAGATAAGGGTATCGACTATGGCTACACCTTC. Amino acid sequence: CASTKDKGIDYGYTF.

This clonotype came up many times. Written as DNA, the CDR3 is TGTGCCAGCAGTGGCAGGACAGGGACCTATGGCTACACCTTC. Amino acids: CASSGRTGTYGYTF. The V gene is TRBV6-1, the J gene TRBJ1-2, with 8 bases fitting TRBD1. The germline V gene encodes CDR1 MNHNS and CDR2 SASEGT. The junction had 5 bases not matched to a gene; V was cut back by 4 bases and J by 4 bases. This CDR3 comprises 14 residues.

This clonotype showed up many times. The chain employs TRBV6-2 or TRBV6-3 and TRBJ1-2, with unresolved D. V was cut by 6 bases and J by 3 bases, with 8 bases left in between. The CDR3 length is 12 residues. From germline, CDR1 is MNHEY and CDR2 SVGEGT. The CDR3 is CASSLGYYGYTF. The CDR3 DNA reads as TGTGCCAGCAGCCTTGGGTACTATGGCTACACCTTC.

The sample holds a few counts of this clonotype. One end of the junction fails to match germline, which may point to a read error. CDR3 protein: CASSPPGTGTYERYF. CDR3 DNA: TGTGCCAGCTCGCCTCCCGGTACAGGGACCTACGAGCGGTACTTC. The chain links TRBV18 to TRBJ2-7; possible D gene TRBD1, 6 bases. Germline assignment: CDR1 KGHSH and CDR2 LQKENI. The CDR3 runs 15 residues.

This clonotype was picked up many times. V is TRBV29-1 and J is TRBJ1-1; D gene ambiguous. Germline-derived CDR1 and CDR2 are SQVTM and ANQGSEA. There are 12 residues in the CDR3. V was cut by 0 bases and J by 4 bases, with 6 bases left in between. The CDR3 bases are TGCAGCGTTGAAGAAGGGATCACTGAAGCTTTCTTT. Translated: CSVEEGITEAFF.

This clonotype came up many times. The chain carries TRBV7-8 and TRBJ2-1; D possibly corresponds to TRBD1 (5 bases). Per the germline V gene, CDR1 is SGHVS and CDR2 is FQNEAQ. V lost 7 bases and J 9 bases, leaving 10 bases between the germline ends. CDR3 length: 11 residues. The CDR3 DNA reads TGTGCCAGCACGACAGAGACTGAGCAGTTCTTC. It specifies CASTTETEQFF.